This TCR beta chain comes out of a study of T cell repertoires in cytomegalovirus infection (dated by TCRdb to the late 2010s). About the full investigation: Alongside well-studied HLA-B-restricted epitopes, the peptide stimulations were aimed at recently identified HLA-C-restricted CMV epitopes, whose presentation resists viral immunomodulation. Donor HLA type was relevant to the analysis, as public TCR beta signatures indicated carriage of CMV infection together with the matching HLA type.

This clonotype has only a few counts. Its antigen target is currently unknown. Per-nucleotide qualities are absent, and no much larger clonotype sits a single base away. This sample was sequenced with an Illumina HiSeq 1500. The raw public data were reprocessed by TCRdb itself: fastp quality trimming at Q25, MiXCR clonotype calling, in-frame beta chains only. Rows with one shared CDR3 protein collapse into an entry with the most common genes and DNA. The sample contains around 500,000 distinct CDR3 sequences, approximately 42% of them found a single time. Of the sample, 35% to 50% falls within the top ten clones. Sample treatment or condition, as interpreted from the label and publication: in vitro stimulation with specific CMV peptide epitopes to enrich CMV-specific T cells. V and J are truncated by 0 bases and 2 bases respectively, leaving an intervening sequence of 16 bases. From the cysteine up to the phenylalanine, the CDR3 has a length of 18 residues. Left in the record is the CDR3 DNA by itself, 54 bases read in frame from the first base. The germline V gene specifies MGHRA as CDR1 and YSYEKL as CDR2.

Study-wide conclusions, independent of this receptor: In both this cohort and an independent cohort of several hundred donors, the cumulative frequency of public TCR beta family members distinguished carriers of CMV infection plus the relevant HLA type. The ex vivo response was dominated by HLA-C-restricted CMV-specific TCR beta clonotypes, and the single most frequent clonotype in two of eight donors was supplied by these HLA-C-restricted clonotypes.

The receptor comes from a human donor in good health (CMV status not recorded). Some clones in this sample may be carry-over from other donors' samples. Sequencing used cultured PBMCs, obtained from culture after CMV antigen stimulation. The chain links TRBV4-1 with TRBJ2-2; TRBD1 is a weak D gene call, 5 bases matching. The CDR3 region reads CASSQDLGAYRNTGELFF. In nucleotides, the sequence is TGCGCCAGCAGCCAAGACTTAGGGGCCTATAGAAACACCGGGGAGCTGTTTTTT.